The T cell receptor beta chain described here comes from a study of Ad26.COV2.S vaccination and SARS-CoV-2 variants. Regarding the study as a whole: Responses of T cells in total may have been underestimated by the TCR breadth and depth analyses. It was reported that spike-specific CD8+ and CD4+ T cell responses were substantially broad after vaccination.

The repertoire was sequenced with immunoSEQ multiplex PCR; TCRdb's copy has only in-frame clones and lacks some. The sample includes fewer than 150,000 clones, approximately 90% of them seen just once. V gave up 4 bases and J gave up 0 bases, with 13 bases separating them. Germline CDR1 SNHLY, CDR2 FYNNEI. The CDR3 loop spans 17 amino acids. About this clone: The antigen is unknown.

The gene calls are TRBV2 and TRBJ2-6; the D gene is possibly TRBD1 (6 bases). The sample in question was peripheral blood, obtained after recovery from COVID-19. This TCR was sampled from a human donor who had recovered from COVID-19. CDR3 amino acids: CASSVRDIYSGANVLTF. CDR3 bases: TGTGCCAGCAGTGTCCGGGACATATACTCTGGGGCCAACGTCCTGACTTTC.